The TCR beta chain under discussion was sequenced for a study of T cell responses to AZD1222 COVID-19 vaccine. CDR3 length: 14 residues. The V end was cut by 2 bases, the J end by 2 bases, with 9 bases between. The V gene's germline CDR1 is SEHNR and CDR2 FQNEAQ (reference sequence). Concerning this clone itself: Its target is unknown.

Only in-frame clones appear in the TCRdb table, and some are missing; sequencing was by immunoSEQ multiplex PCR. The sample includes around 140,000 clones, just under 95% of them seen just once. Study-wide findings and caveats: Mapped onto spike, vaccine-associated CD4 TCRs spanned it and were dominant at 160-218 and 743-854.

The sample was peripheral blood, taken after recovery from COVID-19. This sequence joins TRBV7-9 and TRBJ1-2, with a tentative D call TRBD1 (6 bases). The receptor was isolated from an adult who had recovered from COVID-19. Here the CDR3 reads CASSLTTGNYGYTF. CDR3 nucleotide sequence: TGTGCCAGCAGCTTAACTACAGGGAACTATGGCTACACCTTC.